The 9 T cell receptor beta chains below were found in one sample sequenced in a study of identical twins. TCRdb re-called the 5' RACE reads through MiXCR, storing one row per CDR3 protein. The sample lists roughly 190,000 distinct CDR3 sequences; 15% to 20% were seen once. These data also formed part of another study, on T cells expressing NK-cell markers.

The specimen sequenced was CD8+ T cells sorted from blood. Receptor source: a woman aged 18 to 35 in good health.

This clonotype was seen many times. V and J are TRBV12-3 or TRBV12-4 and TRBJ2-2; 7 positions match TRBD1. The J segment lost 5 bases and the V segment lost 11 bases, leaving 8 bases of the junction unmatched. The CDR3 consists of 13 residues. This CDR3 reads CAEGASLTGELFF. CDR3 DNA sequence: TGTGCCGAGGGGGCGAGTTTGACCGGGGAGCTGTTTTTT.

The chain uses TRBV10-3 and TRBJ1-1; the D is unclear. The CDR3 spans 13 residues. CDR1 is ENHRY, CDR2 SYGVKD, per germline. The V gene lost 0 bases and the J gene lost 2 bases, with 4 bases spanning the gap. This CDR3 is CAISESLNTEAFF. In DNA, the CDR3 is TGTGCCATCAGTGAGTCCCTAAACACTGAAGCTTTCTTT.

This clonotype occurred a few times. The CDR3: CASTSLAGASYEQYF. The CDR3 DNA follows: TGTGCCAGCACCTCACTAGCGGGGGCCTCCTACGAGCAGTACTTC. V usage is TRBV27 and J usage is TRBJ2-7; 11 bases map to TRBD2. There are 15 residues in the CDR3. Trimming cost V 7 bases and J 0 bases; bases outside gene matches: 5. Germline values: CDR1 MNHEY, CDR2 SMNVEV (reference sequence).

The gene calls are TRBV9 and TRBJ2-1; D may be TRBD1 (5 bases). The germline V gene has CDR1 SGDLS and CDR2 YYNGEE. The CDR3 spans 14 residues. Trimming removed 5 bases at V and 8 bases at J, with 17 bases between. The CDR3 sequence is CASSDSSLVDEQFF. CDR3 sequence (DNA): TGTGCCAGCAGTGACAGTTCCCTGGTAGATGAGCAGTTCTTC.

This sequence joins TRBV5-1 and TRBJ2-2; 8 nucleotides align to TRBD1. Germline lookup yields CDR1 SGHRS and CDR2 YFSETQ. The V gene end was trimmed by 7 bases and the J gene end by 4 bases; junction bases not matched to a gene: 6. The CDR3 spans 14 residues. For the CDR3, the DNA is TGCGCCAGCGTTGGACAGGGCGTCACCGGGGAGCTGTTTTTT. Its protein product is CASVGQGVTGELFF.

DNA of the CDR3: TGTGCCAGCAGTTTTCTAGCCACAGATACGCAGTATTTT. The encoded protein is CASSFLATDTQYF. The chain couples TRBV12-3 or TRBV12-4 to TRBJ2-3, with a tentative D call TRBD2 (5 bases). The V end was cut by 3 bases, the J end by 2 bases, with 6 bases between. CDR3 length: 13 residues.

The CDR3 region has the DNA TGTGCCACCAGGGAGCGGGCGAGCGCTGAGCAGTTCTTC. The encoded protein is CATRERASAEQFF. This chain connects TRBV15 to TRBJ2-1, with TRBD2 as a possible D gene (6 bases). Germline CDR1 is LNHNV and CDR2 is YYDKDF (reference sequence). The V end was cut by 6 bases, the J end by 9 bases, with 15 bases between. The CDR3 is 13 residues long.

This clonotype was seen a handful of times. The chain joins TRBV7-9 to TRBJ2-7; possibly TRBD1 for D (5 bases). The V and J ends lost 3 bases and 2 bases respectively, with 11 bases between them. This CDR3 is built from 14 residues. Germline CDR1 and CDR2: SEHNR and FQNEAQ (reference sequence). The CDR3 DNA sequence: TGTGCCAGCAGCTTTTCGACAGTCGCCTACGAGCAGTACTTC. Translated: CASSFSTVAYEQYF.

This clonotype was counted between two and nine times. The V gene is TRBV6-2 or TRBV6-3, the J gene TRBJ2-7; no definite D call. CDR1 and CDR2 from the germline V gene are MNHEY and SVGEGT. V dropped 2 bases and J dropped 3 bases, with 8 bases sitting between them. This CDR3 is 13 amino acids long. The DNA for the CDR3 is TGTGCCAGCAGTTACACCCTAGGCTACGAGCAGTACTTC. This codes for CASSYTLGYEQYF.